This entry lists 22 T cell receptor beta chains sequenced from one sample in a study of identical twins. Each CDR3 protein is one row after TCRdb ran MiXCR on the 5' RACE reads. Among 200,000 to 300,000 distinct CDR3 sequences listed, 10% to 13% were seen once. Sequenced input: memory T cells sorted from blood. All receptors derive from a man in his fifties or sixties in good health.

The V gene is TRBV19, the J gene TRBJ2-3; 8 bases are shared with TRBD2. CDR1 and CDR2 from the germline V gene are LNHDA and SQIVND (reference sequence). This CDR3 is built from 14 residues. The V segment lost 10 bases and the J segment 2 bases; nucleotides outside the gene matches: 8. CDR3 sequence reads: CATKALAVTDTQYF. In nucleotides, the CDR3 is TGTGCCACCAAGGCACTAGCGGTCACAGATACGCAGTATTTT.

This clonotype came up many times. The rearrangement joins TRBV7-2 to TRBJ1-1; D gene ambiguous. CDR1 SGHTA and CDR2 FQGNSA come from the germline V gene. Trimming stripped 1 base from V and 5 bases from J, with 14 bases between. The CDR3 consists of 15 residues. The chain's CDR3 is CASSLVGGSSTEAFF. Written as DNA, the CDR3 is TGTGCCAGCAGCTTAGTTGGTGGGTCTAGTACTGAAGCTTTCTTT. The whole variable domain, remainder taken from reference TRBV7-2 and TRBJ1-1, is GAGVSQSPSNKVTEKGKDVELRCDPISGHTALYWYRQSLGQGLEFLIYFQGNSAPDKSGLPSDRFSAERTGGSVSTLTIQRTQQEDSAVYLCASSLVGGSSTEAFFGQGTRLTVV.

About this clonotype: Because the CDR3's place on the DNA is in doubt, the DNA is left out and the CDR3 is given as listed by TCRdb. The gene calls are TRBV12-3 or TRBV12-4 and TRBJ2-2; TRBD1, the D gene given by the table, was not confirmed from the DNA. The CDR3 is 15 residues long, ends included. CDR3 loop: CASSWDRGTGELFFF.

This clonotype was detected only a few times. The rearrangement links TRBV18 to TRBJ1-1; the match to TRBD1 covers 7 bases. CDR3 length equals 15 residues. With V trimmed by 4 bases and J by 0 bases, 5 bases remained unmatched. Germline V gene data show CDR1 as KGHSH and CDR2 as LQKENI. CDR3 residues: CASSLTGELNTEAFF. In DNA form, the CDR3 reads TGTGCCAGCTCACTTACAGGGGAACTGAACACTGAAGCTTTCTTT.

This chain links TRBV7-8 with TRBJ1-1; maybe TRBD1 (6 bases). This CDR3 is built from 15 residues. Per germline, CDR1 SGHVS and CDR2 FQNEAQ. The V end lost 2 bases, the J end lost 5 bases, and 15 bases lay between the germline ends. Here the CDR3 reads CASSLRGQGTTEAFF. For the CDR3, the DNA is TGTGCCAGCAGCTTAAGGGGCCAGGGGACGACTGAAGCTTTCTTT.

This clonotype was counted only a few times. The rearrangement joins TRBV20-1 to TRBJ1-2; D gene ambiguous. V gave up 2 bases and J gave up 3 bases, with 7 bases separating them. CDR1 is DFQATT and CDR2 is SNEGSKA in the germline V gene (reference sequence). This CDR3 is 12 amino acids long. The chain's CDR3 is CSARSSDYGYTF. CDR3 nucleotides: TGCAGTGCTAGAAGTTCCGACTATGGCTACACCTTC.

Many counts were recorded for this clonotype. The chain combines TRBV4-2 with TRBJ1-1; D remains ambiguous. The CDR3 is 13 residues long. Per germline, CDR1 LGHNA and CDR2 YNFKEQ. V lost 4 bases and J 4 bases, leaving 10 bases between the germline ends. CDR3 residues: CASSLPDRTEAFF. CDR3 nucleotide sequence: TGTGCCAGCAGCCTACCTGATCGCACTGAAGCTTTCTTT.

This clonotype was seen many times. This rearrangement joins TRBV5-1 to TRBJ2-7; 7 bases are shared with TRBD1. CDR1 is SGHRS, CDR2 YFSETQ, per germline. The CDR3 is made up of 15 amino acids. V lost 3 bases and J lost 2; bases outside the gene matches: 8. CDR3: CASSSYWGQTYEQYF. CDR3 nucleotide sequence: TGCGCCAGCAGCTCCTATTGGGGACAGACCTACGAGCAGTACTTC.

The V gene is TRBV20-1, the J gene TRBJ1-1; a possible D gene is TRBD1 (5 bases). The CDR3 loop spans 14 amino acids. V lost 3 bases and J lost 0, with 11 bases in between. In germline, CDR1 is DFQATT, CDR2 SNEGSKA (reference sequence). CDR3 coding DNA: TGCAGTGCTAGCGGGGGGGAAATGAACACTGAAGCTTTCTTT. As protein: CSASGGEMNTEAFF.

This clonotype was counted only a few times. The chain carries TRBV20-1 and TRBJ2-7; D unresolved. This CDR3 contains 13 residues. The V end was cut by 4 bases, the J end by 0 bases, with 10 bases between. Looked up from germline, CDR1 is DFQATT and CDR2 is SNEGSKA (reference sequence). The CDR3 nucleotides read TGCAGTGCTAAAGGGATGAACTCCTACGAGCAGTACTTC. Its protein is CSAKGMNSYEQYF.

The sample holds a few counts of this clonotype. The chain employs TRBV6-1 and TRBJ1-3; 7 bases align to TRBD1. The junction had 7 bases not matched to a gene; V was cut back by 3 bases and J by 2 bases. The germline CDR1 and CDR2 sequences are MNHNS and SASEGT. The CDR3 contains 16 residues. This chain's CDR3 is CASSEKGRGAGNTIYF. The CDR3 DNA reads TGTGCCAGCAGTGAGAAGGGCAGGGGGGCTGGAAACACCATATATTTT.

Many counts were recorded for this clonotype. The chain links TRBV13 to TRBJ2-3; D not resolved. The germline CDR1 and CDR2 sequences are PRHDT and FYEKMQ (reference sequence). The length of the CDR3 is 14 residues. Between the trimmed V and J ends, which lost 1 base and 4 bases, there was a span of 9 bases. CDR3 residues: CASSLVQDPDTQYF. Here the CDR3 DNA reads TGTGCCAGCAGCTTAGTTCAGGATCCAGATACGCAGTATTTT. Together with reference TRBV13 and TRBJ2-3, the CDR3 gives the full variable domain: AAGVIQSPRHLIKEKRETATLKCYPIPRHDTVYWYQQGPGQDPQFLISFYEKMQSDKGSIPDRFSAQQFSDYHSELNMSSLELGDSALYFCASSLVQDPDTQYFGPGTRLTVL.

This chain uses TRBV2 with TRBJ2-1, with D perhaps assigned TRBD1 or TRBD2 (5 bases each). The CDR3 contains 15 residues. Germline V CDR1 and CDR2: SNHLY, FYNNEI. The germline V and J ends were trimmed by 5 bases and 4 bases, with 15 bases remaining between them. The CDR3 region is CASSPHGTSYNEQFF. The CDR3 DNA reads TGTGCCAGCAGTCCTCACGGGACGTCATACAATGAGCAGTTCTTC.

Ten or more counts support this clonotype. The CDR3 DNA follows: TGTGCCAGCAGCGGGGTGGCAAGCGGGGAAGGTGAGCAGTTCTTC. Its protein is CASSGVASGEGEQFF. This rearrangement joins TRBV12-3 or TRBV12-4 to TRBJ2-1; TRBD2 aligns across 7 bases. CDR3 length: 15 amino acids. V lost 6 bases and J lost 9; bases outside the gene matches: 14.

This clonotype was seen a few times. V is TRBV7-2 and J is TRBJ1-3; maybe TRBD1 (5 bases). The germline CDR1 and CDR2 sequences are SGHTA and FQGNSA. The length of the CDR3 is 16 residues. V lost 1 base, J lost 4 bases, and 14 bases lay in between. The chain's CDR3 is CASSLDPRVRGNTIYF. The CDR3 nucleotides are TGTGCCAGCAGCTTAGATCCCAGGGTGCGGGGAAACACCATATATTTT.

V and J are TRBV19 and TRBJ2-5, with D hard to call. This CDR3 has 12 residues. Trimming pared 6 bases from V and 10 bases from J, leaving 15 bases between. CDR1 LNHDA and CDR2 SQIVND come from the germline V gene (reference sequence). As DNA, the CDR3 is TGTGCCAGTAGCCCCGACCGGGTGAGCCAGTACTTC. The encoded protein is CASSPDRVSQYF.

In its sample, this clonotype was seen a few times. The chain links TRBV4-3 to TRBJ2-7; D remains ambiguous. Trimming shortened V by 0 bases and J by 2 bases, and 8 bases separated the two germline ends. This CDR3 has 14 residues. CDR1 is LGHNA, CDR2 YSLEER, per germline. The CDR3 is CASSQESGTYEQYF. In DNA, the CDR3 is TGCGCCAGCAGCCAAGAATCCGGAACCTACGAGCAGTACTTC.

The sample holds a few counts of this clonotype. The chain combines TRBV7-8 with TRBJ2-3; D unresolved. CDR1 is SGHVS, CDR2 FQNEAQ, per germline. V was pared by 1 base and J by 4 bases, with 15 bases between. The CDR3 loop spans 16 amino acids. As DNA, the CDR3 is TGTGCCAGCAGCTTAGGGCCCCGTGGTTTTTCAGATACGCAGTATTTT. Its translation: CASSLGPRGFSDTQYF.

This clonotype was found a few times. The chain combines TRBV15 with TRBJ2-1; D is possibly TRBD1 (5 bases). CDR3 length equals 17 residues. The germline CDR1 and CDR2 sequences are LNHNV and YYDKDF (reference sequence). V was pared by 0 bases and J by 2 bases, with 14 bases between. This chain's CDR3 is CATSRDQWVDTYNEQFF. DNA for the CDR3: TGTGCCACCAGCAGAGATCAATGGGTGGACACCTACAATGAGCAGTTCTTC.

The chain uses TRBV20-1 and TRBJ2-7, with 7 nucleotides matching TRBD2. The CDR3 contains 15 residues. With 1 base clipped from V and 1 base from J, the junction kept 7 bases outside the gene matches. CDR1 is DFQATT, CDR2 SNEGSKA, per germline (reference sequence). The CDR3 DNA is TGCAGTGCTAGAGCGGGGAGGGGCCCGTCCTACGAGCAGTACTTC. Its protein product is CSARAGRGPSYEQYF.

This clonotype was counted between two and nine times. The chain uses TRBV4-3 and TRBJ2-6, with D maybe TRBD1 (6 bases). V dropped 0 bases and J dropped 4 bases, with 10 bases sitting between them. This CDR3 region has 16 residues. The V gene's germline CDR1 is LGHNA and CDR2 YSLEER. Here the CDR3 reads CASSQEPGTGANVLTF. Here the CDR3 DNA reads TGCGCCAGCAGCCAAGAGCCAGGGACAGGGGCCAACGTCCTGACTTTC.

This clonotype was counted at least ten times. This rearrangement joins TRBV6-1 to TRBJ1-2; D remains ambiguous. Between the trimmed V and J ends, which lost 6 bases and 4 bases, there was a span of 15 bases. The CDR3 consists of 14 residues. Germline V gene data show CDR1 as MNHNS and CDR2 as SASEGT. CDR3 sequence: CASSPEVRAYGYTF. The CDR3 DNA reads TGTGCCAGCAGCCCCGAGGTACGGGCCTATGGCTACACCTTC.